Each of the 5 T cell receptor beta chains below was sequenced from the same sample in a study of tumor-infiltrating lymphocytes in localized non-small cell lung cancer. Assay used: immunoSEQ multiplex PCR; TCRdb lists only in-frame clones, some missing. The sample shows roughly 7,100 clones, about 80% of them seen only once. The sequencing sample was made of lung tumor tissue. These receptors were obtained from a human donor with non-small cell lung cancer.

The chain uses TRBV29-1 and TRBJ2-5; D perhaps matches TRBD1 (6 bases). Per germline, CDR1 SQVTM and CDR2 ANQGSEA. This CDR3 comprises 11 residues. Trimming removed 4 bases from V and 3 bases from J, with 6 bases in between. CDR3: CSVGQEETQYF. In DNA form, the CDR3 reads TGCAGCGTTGGACAGGAAGAGACCCAGTACTTC. Based on the CDR3 plus reference TRBV29-1 and TRBJ2-5, the full variable domain is SAVISQKPSRDICQRGTSLTIQCQVDSQVTMMFWYRQQPGQSLTLIATANQGSEATYESGFVIDKFPISRPNLTFSTLTVSNMSPEDSSIYLCSVGQEETQYFGPGTRLLVL.

The rearrangement uses TRBV2 and TRBJ1-1, with 7 bases matching TRBD1. Trimming took 6 bases from V and 3 from J; bases not matched to a gene: 4. The CDR3 contains 13 residues. The germline V gene has CDR1 SNHLY and CDR2 FYNNEI. CDR3 residues: CASSGDRDTEAFF. DNA for the CDR3: TGTGCCAGCAGCGGCGACAGGGACACTGAAGCTTTCTTT.

CDR3 DNA sequence: TGTGCCAGCAGCTTAGGCCTTACGACCGGGGAGCTGTTTTTT. It yields the protein CASSLGLTTGELFF. The J gene is TRBJ2-2, the V gene TRBV7-9; D is undetermined. This CDR3 contains 14 residues. V was cut by 1 base and J by 5 bases, with 8 bases left in between. The germline CDR1 and CDR2 sequences are SEHNR and FQNEAQ (reference sequence).

This clone was seen a few times. The chain carries TRBV2 and TRBJ1-1; D is possibly TRBD1 (5 bases). CDR1 is SNHLY, CDR2 FYNNEI, per germline. With 4 bases removed from V and 5 bases from J, the gap between germline ends came to 11 bases. The CDR3 consists of 13 residues. The CDR3 DNA reads TGTGCCAGCAGTGTTGAGGGGCGAACTGAAGCTTTCTTT. It yields the protein CASSVEGRTEAFF.

The chain is built from TRBV5-4 and TRBJ1-3, with 9 positions matching TRBD1. CDR1 and CDR2 (germline): SGHNT, YYREEE (reference sequence). The CDR3 loop spans 14 amino acids. The trim removed 3 bases at V and 7 bases at J, leaving 5 bases unmatched. CDR3 loop: CASSSWDRENTIYF. The CDR3 region has the DNA TGTGCCAGCAGCTCCTGGGACAGGGAGAACACCATATATTTT.